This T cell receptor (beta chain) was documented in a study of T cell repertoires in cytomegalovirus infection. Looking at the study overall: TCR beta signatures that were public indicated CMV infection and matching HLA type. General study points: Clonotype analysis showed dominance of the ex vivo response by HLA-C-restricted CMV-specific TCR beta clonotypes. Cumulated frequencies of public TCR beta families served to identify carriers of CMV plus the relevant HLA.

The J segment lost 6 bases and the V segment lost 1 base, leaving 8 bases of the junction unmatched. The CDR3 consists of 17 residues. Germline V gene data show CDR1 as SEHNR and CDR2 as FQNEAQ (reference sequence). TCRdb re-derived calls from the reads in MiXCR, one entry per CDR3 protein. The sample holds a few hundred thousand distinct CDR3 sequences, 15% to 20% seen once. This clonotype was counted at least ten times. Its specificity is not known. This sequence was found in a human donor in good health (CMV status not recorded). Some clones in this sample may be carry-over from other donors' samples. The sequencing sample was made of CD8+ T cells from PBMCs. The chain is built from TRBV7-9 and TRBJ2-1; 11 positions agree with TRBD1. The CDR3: CASSLGGQGDYFNEQFF. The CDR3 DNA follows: TGTGCCAGCAGCTTAGGGGGACAGGGGGACTACTTCAATGAGCAGTTCTTC. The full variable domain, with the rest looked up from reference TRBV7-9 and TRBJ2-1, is DTGVSQNPRHKITKRGQNVTFRCDPISEHNRLYWYRQTLGQGPEFLTYFQNEAQLEKSRLLSDRFSAERPKGSFSTLEIQRTEQGDSAMYLCASSLGGQGDYFNEQFFGPGTRLTVL.